This T cell receptor (beta chain) was sequenced in a study of blood T cells in healthy people across ages. Study-level background: About one barcoded beta molecule was captured per two T cells (by template switching). General study results and limits: Getting older went along with TCR beta diversity per million T cells dropping roughly linearly. TCR beta diversity was tightly associated with the proportion of naive T cells.

V was clipped by 0 bases and J by 1 base; unmatched bases: 6. Germline V gene lookup returns CDR1 SGHAT and CDR2 FQNNGV. The CDR3 contains 17 residues. Combining a sample-barcoded 5' primer with a J-beta primer mix, a second PCR ran for roughly 7 to 12 cycles. TCRdb recomputed calls from the 5' RACE reads with MiXCR, one row per CDR3 protein. The sample carries about 640,000 distinct CDR3 sequences, under 30% recorded once. They isolated at least 7 million PBMCs from each sample. A word on this clonotype: Its specificity is unknown.

The TCR originated in a woman aged 80 or over in good health. The specimen was blood. The rearrangement uses TRBV11-2 and TRBJ2-3, with 8 bases identical to TRBD2. The CDR3 region is CASSLDPVLAGTDTQYF. The CDR3 DNA reads TGTGCCAGCAGCTTAGATCCCGTACTAGCGGGCACAGATACGCAGTATTTT.